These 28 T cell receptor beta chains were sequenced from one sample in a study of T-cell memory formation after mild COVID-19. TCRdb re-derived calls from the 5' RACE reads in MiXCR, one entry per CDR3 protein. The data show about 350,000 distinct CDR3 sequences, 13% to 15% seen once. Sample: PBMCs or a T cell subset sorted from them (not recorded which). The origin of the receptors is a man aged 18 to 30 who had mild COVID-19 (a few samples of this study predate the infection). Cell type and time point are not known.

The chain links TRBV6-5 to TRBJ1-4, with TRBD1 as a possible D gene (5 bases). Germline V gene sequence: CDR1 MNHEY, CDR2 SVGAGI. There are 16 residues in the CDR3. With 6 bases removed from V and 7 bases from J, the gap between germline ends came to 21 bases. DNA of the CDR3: TGTGCCAGCAGCCACCTCCGGGGCGAGATGGGTGAAAAACTGTTTTTT. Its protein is CASSHLRGEMGEKLFF.

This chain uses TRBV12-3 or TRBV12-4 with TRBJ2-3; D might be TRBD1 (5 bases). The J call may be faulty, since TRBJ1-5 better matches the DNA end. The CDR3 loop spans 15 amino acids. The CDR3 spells CASSFRDPTRDTQHF. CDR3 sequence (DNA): TGTGCCAGCAGTTTCCGGGACCCCACTCGGGATACGCAGCATTTT.

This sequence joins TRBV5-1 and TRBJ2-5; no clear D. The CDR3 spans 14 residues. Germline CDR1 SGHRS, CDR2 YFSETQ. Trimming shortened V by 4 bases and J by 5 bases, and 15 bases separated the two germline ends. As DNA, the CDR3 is TGCGCCAGCAGCCCCGACCCAACGTATGAGACCCAGTACTTC. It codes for CASSPDPTYETQYF.

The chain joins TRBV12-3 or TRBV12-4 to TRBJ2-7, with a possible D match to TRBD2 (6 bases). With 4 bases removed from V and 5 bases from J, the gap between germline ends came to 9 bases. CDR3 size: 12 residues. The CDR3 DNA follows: TGTGCCAGCAGTTGGGGGGTCCACGAGCAGTACTTC. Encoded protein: CASSWGVHEQYF.

As DNA, the CDR3 is TGCGCCAGCAGCCCCCCTCACCCGGGTCAGGGCACCGGGGAGCTGTTTTTT. It specifies CASSPPHPGQGTGELFF. The J gene is TRBJ2-2, the V gene TRBV4-1, with a tentative D call TRBD1 (5 bases). Germline values: CDR1 MGHRA, CDR2 YSYEKL. This CDR3 comprises 17 residues. The germline V and J ends were trimmed by 4 bases and 4 bases, with 19 bases remaining between them.

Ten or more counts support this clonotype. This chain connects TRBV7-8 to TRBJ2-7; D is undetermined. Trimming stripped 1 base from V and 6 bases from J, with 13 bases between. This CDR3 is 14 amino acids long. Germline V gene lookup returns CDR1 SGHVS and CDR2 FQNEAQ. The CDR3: CASSLGQSGSEQYV. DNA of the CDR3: TGTGCCAGCAGCTTAGGTCAGTCAGGTAGCGAGCAGTACGTC.

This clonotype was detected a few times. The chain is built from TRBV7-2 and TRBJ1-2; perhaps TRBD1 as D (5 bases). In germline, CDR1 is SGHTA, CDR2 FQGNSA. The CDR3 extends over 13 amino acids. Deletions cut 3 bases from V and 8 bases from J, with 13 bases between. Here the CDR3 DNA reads TGTGCCAGCAGCTTCGGCCAGGGAAACGGCTACACCTTC. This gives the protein CASSFGQGNGYTF. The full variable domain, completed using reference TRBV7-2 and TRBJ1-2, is GAGVSQSPSNKVTEKGKDVELRCDPISGHTALYWYRQSLGQGLEFLIYFQGNSAPDKSGLPSDRFSAERTGGSVSTLTIQRTQQEDSAVYLCASSFGQGNGYTFGSGTRLTVV.

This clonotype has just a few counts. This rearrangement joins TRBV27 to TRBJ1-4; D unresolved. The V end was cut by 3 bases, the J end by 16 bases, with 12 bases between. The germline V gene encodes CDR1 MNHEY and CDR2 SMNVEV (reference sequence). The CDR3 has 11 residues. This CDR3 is CASSFPPWRFF. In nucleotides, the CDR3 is TGTGCCAGCAGTTTTCCCCCTTGGAGGTTTTTT.

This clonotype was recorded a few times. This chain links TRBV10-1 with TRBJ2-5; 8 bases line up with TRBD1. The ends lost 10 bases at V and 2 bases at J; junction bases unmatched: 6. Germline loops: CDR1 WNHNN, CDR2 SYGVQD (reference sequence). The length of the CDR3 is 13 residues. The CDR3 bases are TGCGCCATTTCCGGGACAGGACAAGAGACCCAGTACTTC. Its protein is CAISGTGQETQYF.

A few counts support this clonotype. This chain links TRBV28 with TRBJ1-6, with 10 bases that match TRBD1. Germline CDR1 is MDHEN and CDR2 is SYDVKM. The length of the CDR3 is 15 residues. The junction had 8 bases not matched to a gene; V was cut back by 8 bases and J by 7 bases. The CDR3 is CASGWPGQGNSPLHF. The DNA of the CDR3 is TGTGCCAGCGGCTGGCCGGGACAGGGGAATTCACCCCTCCACTTT.

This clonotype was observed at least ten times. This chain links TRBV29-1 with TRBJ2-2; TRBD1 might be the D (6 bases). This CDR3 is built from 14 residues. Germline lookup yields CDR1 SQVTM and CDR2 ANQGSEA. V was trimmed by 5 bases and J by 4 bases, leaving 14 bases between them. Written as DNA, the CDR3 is TGCAGCGTTACCTGGGACACTCCCACCGGGGAGCTGTTTTTT. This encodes CSVTWDTPTGELFF.

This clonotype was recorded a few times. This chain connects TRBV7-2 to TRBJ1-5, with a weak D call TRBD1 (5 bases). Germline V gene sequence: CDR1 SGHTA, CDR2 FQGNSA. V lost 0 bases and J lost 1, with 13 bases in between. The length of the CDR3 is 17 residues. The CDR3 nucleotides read TGTGCCAGCAGCTTAGCGGCGCGGTGGGGGAGCAATCAGCCCCAGCATTTT. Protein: CASSLAARWGSNQPQHF.

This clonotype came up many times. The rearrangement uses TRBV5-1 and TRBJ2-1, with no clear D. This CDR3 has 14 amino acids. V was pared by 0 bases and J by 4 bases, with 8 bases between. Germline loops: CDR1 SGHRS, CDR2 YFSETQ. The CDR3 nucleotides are TGCGCCAGCAGCTTGGATGGGGAATACAATGAGCAGTTCTTC. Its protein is CASSLDGEYNEQFF. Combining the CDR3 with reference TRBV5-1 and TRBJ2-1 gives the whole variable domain KAGVTQTPRYLIKTRGQQVTLSCSPISGHRSVSWYQQTPGQGLQFLFEYFSETQRNKGNFPGRFSGRQFSNSRSEMNVSTLELGDSALYLCASSLDGEYNEQFFGPGTRLTVL.

The chain's CDR3 is CSAYGGGGYGYTF. For the CDR3, the DNA is TGCAGTGCCTATGGAGGGGGCGGATATGGCTACACCTTC. The chain has TRBV20-1 and TRBJ1-2; TRBD1 matches 7 bases. CDR3 size: 13 residues. The V gene's germline CDR1 is DFQATT and CDR2 SNEGSKA (reference sequence). V shed 6 bases, J shed 5 bases, and the junction held 9 bases outside the gene matches.

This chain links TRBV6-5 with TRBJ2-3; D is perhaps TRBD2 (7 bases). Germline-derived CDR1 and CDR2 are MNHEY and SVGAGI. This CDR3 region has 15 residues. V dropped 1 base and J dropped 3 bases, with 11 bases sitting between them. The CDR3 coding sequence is TGTGCCAGCAGTTACTGGGGGGGGCGGACAGATACGCAGTATTTT. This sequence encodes CASSYWGGRTDTQYF.

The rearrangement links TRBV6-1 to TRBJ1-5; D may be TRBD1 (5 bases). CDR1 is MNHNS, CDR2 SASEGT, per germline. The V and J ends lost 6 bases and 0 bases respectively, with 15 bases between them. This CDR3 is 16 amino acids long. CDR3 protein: CASRYGHPYSNQPQHF. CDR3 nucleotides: TGTGCCAGCAGATACGGACACCCTTATAGCAATCAGCCCCAGCATTTT.

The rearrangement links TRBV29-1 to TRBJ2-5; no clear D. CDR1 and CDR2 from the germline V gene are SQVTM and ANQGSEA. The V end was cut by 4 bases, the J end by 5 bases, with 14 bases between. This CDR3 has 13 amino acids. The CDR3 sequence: CSVGLGVGETQYF. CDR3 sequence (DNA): TGCAGCGTTGGACTTGGGGTAGGGGAGACCCAGTACTTC.

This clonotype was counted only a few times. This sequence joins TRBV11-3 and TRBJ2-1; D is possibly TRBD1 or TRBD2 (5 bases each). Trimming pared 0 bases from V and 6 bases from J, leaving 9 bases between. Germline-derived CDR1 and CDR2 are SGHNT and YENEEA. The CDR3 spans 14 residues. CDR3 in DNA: TGTGCCAGCAGCTTAGATCCTGGGGGCAATGAGCAGTTCTTC. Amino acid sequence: CASSLDPGGNEQFF.

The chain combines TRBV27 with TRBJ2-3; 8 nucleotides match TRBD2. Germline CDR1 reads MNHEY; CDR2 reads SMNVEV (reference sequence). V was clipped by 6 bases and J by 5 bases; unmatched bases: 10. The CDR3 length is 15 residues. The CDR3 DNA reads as TGTGCCAGCAGGCCGGCGGGGGGCCTCAAAGATACGCAGTATTTT. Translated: CASRPAGGLKDTQYF.

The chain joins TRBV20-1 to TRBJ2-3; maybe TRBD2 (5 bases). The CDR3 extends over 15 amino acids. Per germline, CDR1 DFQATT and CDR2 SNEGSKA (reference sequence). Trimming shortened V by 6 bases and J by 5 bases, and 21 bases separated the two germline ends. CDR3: CSASPPGTLGDTQYF. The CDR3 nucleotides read TGCAGTGCCTCCCCACCGGGAACGCTCGGAGATACGCAGTATTTT.

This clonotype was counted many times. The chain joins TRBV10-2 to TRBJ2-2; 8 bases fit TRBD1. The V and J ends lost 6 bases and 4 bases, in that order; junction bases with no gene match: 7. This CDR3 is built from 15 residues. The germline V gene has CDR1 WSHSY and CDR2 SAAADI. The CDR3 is CASRDGQGSTGELFF. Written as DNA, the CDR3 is TGCGCCAGCAGGGACGGACAGGGATCCACCGGGGAGCTGTTTTTT.

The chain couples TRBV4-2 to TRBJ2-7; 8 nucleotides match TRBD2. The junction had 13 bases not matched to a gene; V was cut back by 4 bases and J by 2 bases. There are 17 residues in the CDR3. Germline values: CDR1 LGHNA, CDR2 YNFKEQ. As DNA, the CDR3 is TGTGCCAGCAGCCCGCAGGGGCGGGGGGATAGCCCCTACGAGCAGTACGTC. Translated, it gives CASSPQGRGDSPYEQYV.

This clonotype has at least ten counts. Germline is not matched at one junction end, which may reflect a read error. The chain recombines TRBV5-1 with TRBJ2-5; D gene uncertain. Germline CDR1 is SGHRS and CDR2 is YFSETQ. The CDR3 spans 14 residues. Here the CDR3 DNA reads TGTGCCAGCAGTTTAGTGGGCAGCCAAGAGACCCAGTACTTC. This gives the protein CASSLVGSQETQYF.

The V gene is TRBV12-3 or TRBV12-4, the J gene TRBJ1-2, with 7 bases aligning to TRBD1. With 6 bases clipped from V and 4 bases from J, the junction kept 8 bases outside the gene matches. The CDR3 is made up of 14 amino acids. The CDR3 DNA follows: TGTGCCAGCAGCGGACAGGACCTTTCCTATGGCTACACCTTC. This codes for CASSGQDLSYGYTF.

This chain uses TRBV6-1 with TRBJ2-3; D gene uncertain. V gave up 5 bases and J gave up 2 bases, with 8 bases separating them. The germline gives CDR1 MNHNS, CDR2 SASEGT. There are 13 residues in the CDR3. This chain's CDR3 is CASSNYHTDTQYF. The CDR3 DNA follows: TGTGCCAGCAGTAACTACCACACAGATACGCAGTATTTT.

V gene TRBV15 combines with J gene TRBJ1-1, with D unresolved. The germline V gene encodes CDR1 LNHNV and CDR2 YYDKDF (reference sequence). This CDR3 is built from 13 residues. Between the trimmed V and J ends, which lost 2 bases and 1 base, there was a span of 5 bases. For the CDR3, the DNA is TGTGCCACCAGCAGACAGGCGAACACTGAAGCTTTCTTT. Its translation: CATSRQANTEAFF.

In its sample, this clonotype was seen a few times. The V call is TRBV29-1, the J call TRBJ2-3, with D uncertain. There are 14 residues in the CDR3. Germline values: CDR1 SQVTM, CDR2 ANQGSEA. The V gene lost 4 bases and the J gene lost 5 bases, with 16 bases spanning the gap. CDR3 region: CSVAASGRKDTQYF. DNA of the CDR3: TGCAGCGTTGCCGCCTCTGGGCGTAAAGATACGCAGTATTTT.

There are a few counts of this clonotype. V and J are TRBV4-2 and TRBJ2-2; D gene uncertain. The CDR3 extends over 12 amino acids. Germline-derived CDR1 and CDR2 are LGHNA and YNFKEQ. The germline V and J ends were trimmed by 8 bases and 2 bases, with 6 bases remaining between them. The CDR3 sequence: CASGDNTGELFF. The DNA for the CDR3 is TGTGCCAGCGGAGACAACACCGGGGAGCTGTTTTTT.